One sample yielded the 11 T cell receptor beta chains listed below, sequenced in a study of T-cell reconstitution after alpha-beta-depleted transplantation in children. The authors prepared the TCRbeta library with unique molecular identifiers. TCRdb called the PCR reads again in MiXCR, with one record for every CDR3 protein. The sample includes a few hundred thousand distinct CDR3 sequences, approximately 20% of them seen just once. This specimen consisted of PBMCs, mostly from graft donor cells, obtained 180 days after TCRalphabeta/CD19-depleted stem cell transplant. Source of these receptors: a male patient younger than 18 who had a stem cell transplant for acute lymphoblastic leukemia, so the T cells may come from the graft donor.

The V call is TRBV24-1, the J call TRBJ2-5; D is unresolved. V lost 3 bases, J lost 6 bases, and 10 bases lay in between. CDR3 length equals 13 residues. Germline CDR1 and CDR2: KGHDR and SFDVKD. The CDR3 spells CATSDAALQTQYF. The CDR3 DNA reads TGTGCCACCAGTGATGCCGCGTTACAGACCCAGTACTTC.

V gene TRBV6-2 or TRBV6-3 combines with J gene TRBJ1-2; 12 bases line up with TRBD1. Germline CDR1 MNHEY, CDR2 SVGEGT. CDR3 size: 16 residues. V lost 6 bases to trimming and J lost 6 bases; unmatched junction nucleotides: 11. This chain's CDR3 is CASRSSGTGGVDGYTF. CDR3 nucleotides: TGTGCCAGCAGATCCTCCGGGACAGGGGGCGTCGATGGCTACACCTTC.

This clonotype was seen a few times. This rearrangement joins TRBV18 to TRBJ2-2; D is uncertain. Trimming took 1 base from V and 2 from J, leaving 8 bases between them. The CDR3 runs 15 residues. Per germline, CDR1 KGHSH and CDR2 LQKENI. CDR3 in amino acids: CASSPLSYNTGELFF. The CDR3 coding sequence is TGTGCCAGCTCACCACTGAGTTATAACACCGGGGAGCTGTTTTTT. The whole variable domain, remainder taken from reference TRBV18 and TRBJ2-2, is NAGVMQNPRHLVRRRGQEARLRCSPMKGHSHVYWYRQLPEEGLKFMVYLQKENIIDESGMPKERFSAEFPKEGPSILRIQQVVRGDSAAYFCASSPLSYNTGELFFGEGSRLTVL.

Only a few counts were recorded for this clonotype. The chain is built from TRBV20-1 and TRBJ1-4; no reliable D call. The V gene lost 3 bases and the J gene lost 6 bases, with 11 bases spanning the gap. The CDR3 length is 13 residues. Germline V gives CDR1 DFQATT, CDR2 SNEGSKA (reference sequence). Here the CDR3 reads CSARPYADEKLFF. The CDR3 nucleotides are TGCAGTGCTAGGCCCTACGCCGATGAAAAACTGTTTTTT.

CDR3 in amino acids: CSVESSLANNEQFF. The CDR3 DNA reads as TGCAGCGTTGAATCGAGTCTTGCCAACAATGAGCAGTTCTTC. The gene calls are TRBV29-1 and TRBJ2-1; D gene unclear. Germline assignment: CDR1 SQVTM and CDR2 ANQGSEA. The V gene lost 2 bases and the J gene lost 5 bases, with 13 bases spanning the gap. CDR3 length equals 14 residues.

This clonotype has more than one count but fewer than ten. This rearrangement joins TRBV20-1 to TRBJ2-1; D is perhaps TRBD2 (5 bases). V lost 0 bases, J lost 8 bases, and 14 bases lay in between. Looked up from germline, CDR1 is DFQATT and CDR2 is SNEGSKA (reference sequence). This CDR3 comprises 14 residues. The CDR3 DNA follows: TGCAGTGCTAGAGAATCAGAGGGCGTAGATGAGCAGTTCTTC. Translating it yields CSARESEGVDEQFF.

The J gene is TRBJ1-1, the V gene TRBV7-9; D ambiguous. Germline V gene lookup returns CDR1 SEHNR and CDR2 FQNEAQ (reference sequence). V dropped 1 base and J dropped 6 bases, with 9 bases sitting between them. The CDR3 has 13 residues. This CDR3 reads CASSLVGRPEAFF. CDR3 sequence (DNA): TGTGCCAGCAGCTTAGTTGGCAGGCCTGAAGCTTTCTTT. Looking up the rest from reference TRBV7-9 and TRBJ1-1 gives the full variable domain: DTGVSQNPRHKITKRGQNVTFRCDPISEHNRLYWYRQTLGQGPEFLTYFQNEAQLEKSRLLSDRFSAERPKGSFSTLEIQRTEQGDSAMYLCASSLVGRPEAFFGQGTRLTVV.

V gene TRBV14 combines with J gene TRBJ2-1, with 7 bases that match TRBD2. The CDR3 consists of 17 residues. Looked up from germline, CDR1 is SGHDN and CDR2 is FVKESK. Trimming at V came to 4 bases and at J to 9 bases, leaving 18 bases not matched to a gene. The CDR3 nucleotides read TGTGCCAGCAGCCCCCCTTCGTTTGGTAAGCGGGGAGGTGAGCAGTTCTTC. This translates into CASSPPSFGKRGGEQFF.

The CDR3 bases are TGCGCCAGCAGCCTATCAGGGGGTAGCGGGAGAGGGTCCTACAATGAGCAGTTCTTC. Protein: CASSLSGGSGRGSYNEQFF. The chain couples TRBV4-1 to TRBJ2-1; 9 bases fit TRBD2. The V and J ends lost 4 bases and 1 base, in that order; junction bases with no gene match: 14. Germline values: CDR1 MGHRA, CDR2 YSYEKL. The CDR3 spans 19 residues.

V and J are TRBV18 and TRBJ1-1; 7 bases line up with TRBD1. CDR3 length equals 14 residues. Germline CDR1 KGHSH, CDR2 LQKENI. Trimming took 6 bases from V and 4 from J; bases not matched to a gene: 8. CDR3: CASSLFPGGTEAFF. CDR3 coding DNA: TGTGCCAGCTCGCTTTTTCCAGGGGGCACTGAAGCTTTCTTT.

This clonotype was observed at least ten times. This sequence joins TRBV12-3 or TRBV12-4 and TRBJ1-5; no definite D call. Trimming pared 5 bases from V and 2 bases from J, leaving 13 bases between. CDR3 size: 15 residues. This chain's CDR3 is CASSPVRAGNQPQHF. For the CDR3, the DNA is TGTGCCAGCAGTCCAGTTAGGGCGGGCAATCAGCCCCAGCATTTT.